This TCR beta chain was sequenced in a study of identifying expanded T cells in peripheral blood. Study-level points and caveats: Technical replicates showed around 1.2 changed clones; approximately two weeks 15 to 20; four weeks 19. Variance in clone template counts between approximately 2-week samples significantly increased with total template count across all healthy donors.

No infections or other immune events were documented during collection. V was clipped by 4 bases and J by 0 bases, with 17 bases between them. The CDR3 contains 18 residues. Looked up from germline, CDR1 is SGDLS and CDR2 is YYNGEE. In the case of this clone: The antigen is not known.

Sequencing used immunoSEQ multiplex PCR; TCRdb keeps in-frame clones, though not all of them. The sample shows around 100,000 clones, 80% to 90% of them seen only once. The rearrangement joins TRBV9 to TRBJ2-6; a possible D gene is TRBD2 (7 bases). The sample taken for sequencing was blood. This clonotype was obtained from a person aged 18 to 75 in good health. Written as DNA, the CDR3 is TGTGCCAGCAGCTATGGACGGGGGGCGATCTCTGGGGCCAACGTCCTGACTTTC. Translated, it gives CASSYGRGAISGANVLTF. Filled out from reference TRBV9 and TRBJ2-6, the complete variable domain reads DSGVTQTPKHLITATGQRVTLRCSPRSGDLSVYWYQQSLDQGLQFLIQYYNGEERAKGNILERFSAQQFPDLHSELNLSSLELGDSALYFCASSYGRGAISGANVLTFGAGSRLTVL.